The rows below give T cell receptor beta chains drawn from one sample of a study of blood T cell repertoires in COVID-19. This table comes from immunoSEQ multiplex PCR, and its TCRdb copy is limited to in-frame clones, with some not included. This sample has 250,000 or so clones, with roughly 80% found just once. The sample consisted of PBMCs or T cells enriched from blood (not recorded which). The receptors originated from a middle-aged man who had recovered from COVID-19. CDR3s include the opening cysteine and the closing phenylalanine or tryptophan.

>TRBJ2-5|TRBV3-1/TRBV3-2
CASSQWASGGGETQYF
>TRBJ1-1|TRBV9
CASSVLDTNTEAFF
>TRBJ1-2|TRBV3-1/TRBV3-2
CASSQVPANYGYTF
>TRBJ2-7|TRBV5-1
CASTSGQGIHEQYF
>TRBJ1-4|TRBV6-5
CASIRDSDEKLFF
>TRBJ1-4|TRBV27
CASSTGTVDEKLFF
>TRBJ2-6|TRBV7-3
CASSKLQGVGGANVLTF
>TRBJ2-7|TRBV11-3
CASSLGLGQKNYEQYF
>TRBJ1-2|TRBV10-3
CAISEQGASGYTF
>TRBJ1-5|TRBV24-1
CATSDTDTGQPQHF
>TRBJ1-5|TRBV4-1
CASSQAGQYQYSNQPQHF
>TRBJ2-2|TRBV5-6
CASSLGAGYTGELFF
>TRBJ2-7|TRBV13
CASSSSGEQYF
>TRBJ1-6|TRBV6-6
CASSRLPPVGTGYSPLHF
>TRBJ1-5|TRBV6-5
CASRETGGYNQPQHF
>TRBJ2-7|TRBV5-1
CASSLAVGTPSREQYF
>TRBJ2-1|TRBV11-3
CASSLDLSGEQFF
>TRBJ2-2|TRBV18
CASSPFTGPNTGELFF